These 4 T cell receptor beta chains originate from one sample sequenced in a study of molecular identifiers for immune sequencing clone quantification listed by TCRdb under 2018. Library creation used PCR. The sequencer listed for this sample is NextSeq 500. TCRdb redid the processing of the public reads, applying fastp at Q25 and MiXCR, and retained in-frame beta chains. Duplicate CDR3 protein sequences are folded into a single record with the most common DNA and genes. The sample includes 400,000 to 600,000 distinct CDR3 sequences, with around 23% observed a single time. The top ten clonotypes cover over 0.6% of the sample. The sequenced sample was naive CD8+ T cells from blood, with Jurkat cell RNA spiked in. The sample's cell subset or site label is to be understood as: FACS-sorted CD8+CD4-CCR7+CD45RA+ naive T cells. These receptors originate from a human donor in good health. Some libraries in this study had Jurkat cell RNA spiked in.

As concerns this clonotype: A read error may account for a junction end that differs from germline. CDR3 in amino acids: CASSGTPNTGELLF. The CDR3 DNA follows: TGTGCCAGCAGTGGGACCCCCAACACCGGGGAGCTGCTTTTT. The gene calls are TRBV6-4 and TRBJ2-2; tentatively, D is TRBD2 (5 bases). CDR3 length equals 14 residues. Germline V CDR1 and CDR2: MRHNA, SNTAGT.

The J gene is TRBJ2-4, the V gene TRBV27; D is perhaps TRBD1 or TRBD2 (5 bases each). The CDR3 totals 16 residues. The V gene lost 5 bases and the J gene lost 0 bases, with 14 bases spanning the gap. Germline CDR1 and CDR2: MNHEY and SMNVEV (reference sequence). CDR3 protein: CASSTGTVLAKNIQYF. The CDR3 region has the DNA TGTGCCAGCAGTACCGGGACGGTACTAGCCAAAAACATTCAGTACTTC.

This clonotype was seen a few times. The chain has TRBV4-1 and TRBJ2-5; perhaps D is TRBD1 or TRBD2 (5 bases each). The CDR3 contains 14 residues. Germline CDR1 and CDR2: MGHRA and YSYEKL. Between the trimmed V and J ends, which lost 5 bases and 6 bases, there was a span of 16 bases. DNA for the CDR3: TGCGCCAGCAGCACCATGATGGGGGATCAGACCCAGTACTTC. It is translated as CASSTMMGDQTQYF.

J is TRBJ2-7 and V is TRBV7-2, with 9 bases fitting TRBD2. Trimming at V came to 3 bases and at J to 5 bases, leaving 11 bases not matched to a gene. Germline values: CDR1 SGHTA, CDR2 FQGNSA. This CDR3 spans 16 amino acids. CDR3 coding DNA: TGTGCCAGCAGCTTGGTGACTAGCGGCTTTACTGACGAGCAGTACTTC. Translation: CASSLVTSGFTDEQYF.